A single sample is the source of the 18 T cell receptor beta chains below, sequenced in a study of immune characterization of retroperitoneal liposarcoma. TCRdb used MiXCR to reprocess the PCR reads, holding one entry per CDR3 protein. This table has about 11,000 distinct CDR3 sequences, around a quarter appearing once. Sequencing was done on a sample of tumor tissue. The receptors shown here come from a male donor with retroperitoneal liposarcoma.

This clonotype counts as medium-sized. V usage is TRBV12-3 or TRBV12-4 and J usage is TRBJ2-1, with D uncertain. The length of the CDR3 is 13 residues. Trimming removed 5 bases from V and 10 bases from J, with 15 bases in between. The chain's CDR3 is CASSMDGSYEQFF. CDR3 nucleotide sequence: TGTGCCAGCAGTATGGACGGCTCCTACGAGCAGTTCTTC.

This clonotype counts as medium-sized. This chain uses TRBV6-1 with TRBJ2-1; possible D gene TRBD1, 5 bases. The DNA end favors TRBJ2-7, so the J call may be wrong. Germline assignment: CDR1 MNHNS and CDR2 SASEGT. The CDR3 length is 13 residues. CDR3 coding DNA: TGTGCCAGCTACAGGAACGGATACTACGAGCAGTACTTC. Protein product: CASYRNGYYEQYF.

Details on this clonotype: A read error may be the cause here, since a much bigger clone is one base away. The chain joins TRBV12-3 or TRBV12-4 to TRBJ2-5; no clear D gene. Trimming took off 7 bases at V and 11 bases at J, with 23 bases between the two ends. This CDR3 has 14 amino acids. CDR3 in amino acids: CASTVRQVGFEQYF. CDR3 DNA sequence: TGTGCCAGCACGGTGCGGCAGGTGGGTTTTGAGCAGTACTTC.

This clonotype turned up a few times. The CDR3 coding sequence is TGTGCCAGCAGTTATGGGGAGAGCTCCTATAATTCACCCCTCCACTTT. Protein sequence: CASSYGESSYNSPLHF. The chain recombines TRBV6-1 with TRBJ1-6; no clear D. The germline V and J ends were trimmed by 5 bases and 0 bases, with 11 bases remaining between them. CDR3 length: 16 amino acids. Per germline, CDR1 MNHNS and CDR2 SASEGT.

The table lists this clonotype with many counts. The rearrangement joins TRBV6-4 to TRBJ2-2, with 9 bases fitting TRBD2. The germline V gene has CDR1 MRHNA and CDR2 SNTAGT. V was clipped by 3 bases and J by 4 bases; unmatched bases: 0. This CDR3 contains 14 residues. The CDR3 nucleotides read TGTGCCAGCAGTGAAGCGGGGGGCACCGGGGAGCTGTTTTTT. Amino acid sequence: CASSEAGGTGELFF.

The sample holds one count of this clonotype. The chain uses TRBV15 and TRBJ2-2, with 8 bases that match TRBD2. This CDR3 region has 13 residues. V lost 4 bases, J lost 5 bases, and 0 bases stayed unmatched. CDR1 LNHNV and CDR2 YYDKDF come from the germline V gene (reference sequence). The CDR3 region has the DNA TGTGCCACCAGCAAGCGGGGGACCGGGGAGCTGTTTTTT. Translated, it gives CATSKRGTGELFF.

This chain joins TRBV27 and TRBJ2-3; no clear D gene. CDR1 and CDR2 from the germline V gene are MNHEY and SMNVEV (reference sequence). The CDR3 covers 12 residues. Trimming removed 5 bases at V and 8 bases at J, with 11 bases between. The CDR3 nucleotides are TGTGCCAGCAGTGCCCGTCATGGTACGCAGTATTTT. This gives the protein CASSARHGTQYF.

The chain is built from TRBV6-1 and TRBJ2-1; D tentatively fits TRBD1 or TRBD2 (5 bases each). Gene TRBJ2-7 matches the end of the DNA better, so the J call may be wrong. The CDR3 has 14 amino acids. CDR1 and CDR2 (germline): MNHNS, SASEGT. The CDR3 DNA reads TGTGCCAGCAGTGAAGCGGGGACCTCCTACGAGCAGTACTTC. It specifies CASSEAGTSYEQYF.

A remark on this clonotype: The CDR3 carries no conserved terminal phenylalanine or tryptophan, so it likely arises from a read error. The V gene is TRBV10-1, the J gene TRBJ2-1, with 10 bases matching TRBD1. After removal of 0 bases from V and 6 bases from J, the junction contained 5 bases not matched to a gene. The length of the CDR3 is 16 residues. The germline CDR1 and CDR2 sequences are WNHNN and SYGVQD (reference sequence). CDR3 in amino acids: CASSESRGQGSNEQFL. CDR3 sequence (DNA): TGCGCCAGCAGTGAGTCCAGGGGACAGGGGAGCAATGAGCAGTTCTTA.

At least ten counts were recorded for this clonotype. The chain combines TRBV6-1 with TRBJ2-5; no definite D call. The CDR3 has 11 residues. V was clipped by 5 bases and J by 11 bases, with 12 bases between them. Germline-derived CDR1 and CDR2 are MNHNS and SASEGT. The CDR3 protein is CASSSVGNQYF. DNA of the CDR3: TGTGCCAGCAGTTCGGTCGGAAATCAGTACTTC.

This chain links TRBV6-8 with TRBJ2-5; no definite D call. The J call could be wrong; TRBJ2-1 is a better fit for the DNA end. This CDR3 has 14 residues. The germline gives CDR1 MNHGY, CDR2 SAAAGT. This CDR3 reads CASSSVPPFNEQFF. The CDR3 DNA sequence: TGTGCCAGCAGTTCCGTGCCGCCATTCAATGAGCAGTTCTTC.

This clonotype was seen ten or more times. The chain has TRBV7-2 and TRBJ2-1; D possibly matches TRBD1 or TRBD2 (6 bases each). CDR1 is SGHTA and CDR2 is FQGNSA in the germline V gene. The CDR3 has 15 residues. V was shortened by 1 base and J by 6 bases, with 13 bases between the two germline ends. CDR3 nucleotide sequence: TGTGCCAGCAGCTTAGATACAGGGAGGTTCAATGAGCAGTTCTTC. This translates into CASSLDTGRFNEQFF. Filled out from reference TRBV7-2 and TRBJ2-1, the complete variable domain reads GAGVSQSPSNKVTEKGKDVELRCDPISGHTALYWYRQSLGQGLEFLIYFQGNSAPDKSGLPSDRFSAERTGGSVSTLTIQRTQQEDSAVYLCASSLDTGRFNEQFFGPGTRLTVL.

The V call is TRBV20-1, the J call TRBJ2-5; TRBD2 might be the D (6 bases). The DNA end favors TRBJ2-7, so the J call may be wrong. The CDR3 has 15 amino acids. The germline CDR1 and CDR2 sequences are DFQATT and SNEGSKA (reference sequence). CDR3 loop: CSARGEGLGHYEQYF. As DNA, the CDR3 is TGCAGTGCTAGAGGAGAGGGACTCGGCCACTACGAGCAGTACTTC.

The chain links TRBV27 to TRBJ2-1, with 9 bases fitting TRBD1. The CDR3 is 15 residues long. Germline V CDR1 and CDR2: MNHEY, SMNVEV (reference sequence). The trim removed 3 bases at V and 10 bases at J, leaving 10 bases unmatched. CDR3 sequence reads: CASSLGYGTGHEQFF. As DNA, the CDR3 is TGTGCCAGCAGTTTGGGGTACGGGACAGGGCACGAGCAGTTCTTC.

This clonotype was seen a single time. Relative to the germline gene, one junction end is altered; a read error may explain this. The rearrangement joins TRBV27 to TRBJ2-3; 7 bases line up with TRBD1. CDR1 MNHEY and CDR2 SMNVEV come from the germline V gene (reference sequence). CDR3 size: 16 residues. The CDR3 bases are TGTGCCAGCAGTTCCCTTCGACAGGGTATCAGCTACGAGCAGTACTTT. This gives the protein CASSSLRQGISYEQYF.

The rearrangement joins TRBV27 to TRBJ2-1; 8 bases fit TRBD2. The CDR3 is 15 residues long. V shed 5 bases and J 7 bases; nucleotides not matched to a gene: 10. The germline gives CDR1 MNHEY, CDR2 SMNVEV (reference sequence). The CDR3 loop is CASSPTAGVGNEQFF. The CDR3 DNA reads TGTGCCAGCAGTCCCACAGCGGGAGTGGGAAATGAGCAGTTCTTC.

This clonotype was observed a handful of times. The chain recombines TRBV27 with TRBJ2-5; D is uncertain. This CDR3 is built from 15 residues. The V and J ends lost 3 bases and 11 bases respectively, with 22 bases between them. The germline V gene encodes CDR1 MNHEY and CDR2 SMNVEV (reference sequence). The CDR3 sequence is CASSFGGMTYNEQYF. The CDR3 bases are TGTGCCAGCAGTTTTGGTGGGATGACCTACAATGAGCAGTACTTC.

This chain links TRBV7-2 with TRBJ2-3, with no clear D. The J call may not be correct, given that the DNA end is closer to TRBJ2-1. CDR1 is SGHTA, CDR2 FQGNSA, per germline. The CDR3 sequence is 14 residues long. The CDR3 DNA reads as TGTGCCAGCAGCTTCACTTTTAGGCCCAATGAGCAGTTCTTC. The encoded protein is CASSFTFRPNEQFF.